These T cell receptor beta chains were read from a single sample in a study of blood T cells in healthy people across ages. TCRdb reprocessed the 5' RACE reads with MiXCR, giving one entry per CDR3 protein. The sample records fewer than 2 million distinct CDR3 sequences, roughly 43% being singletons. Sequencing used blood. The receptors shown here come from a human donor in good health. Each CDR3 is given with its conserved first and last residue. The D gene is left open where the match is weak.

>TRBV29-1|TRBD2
CSVTLGGPQETQYF
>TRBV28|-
CASTPAGGRRWYF
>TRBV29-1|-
CSVGVDNYGYTF
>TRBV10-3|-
CAISGRDNSYNEQFF
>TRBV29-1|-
CSVVNRPGEEVSYNEQFF
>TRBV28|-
CASSTPLSLQYF
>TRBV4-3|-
CASSQDLRGGFTDTQYF
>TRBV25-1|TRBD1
CASSDWDSGKAFF
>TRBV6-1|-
CASTEVPFGSSHEQYF
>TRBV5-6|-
CASSPMDRISWDTEAFF
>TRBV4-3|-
CASSQDTLLDGYTF
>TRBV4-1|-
CASSSDRAQIGEQFF
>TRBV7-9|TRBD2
CASSTRTSGRHYEQYF
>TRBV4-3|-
CASSQTIGGTDTQYF
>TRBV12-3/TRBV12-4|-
CASSLDQGLSFYGYTF
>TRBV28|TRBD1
CASSFRGGAWEETQYF
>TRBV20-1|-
CSARPQGGVETQYF
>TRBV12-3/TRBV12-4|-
CASKNSRTGDEKLFF
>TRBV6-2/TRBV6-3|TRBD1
CASSYVPGQGVVNEQYF
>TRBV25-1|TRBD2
CASSLGLAGGPETQFF
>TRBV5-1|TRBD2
CASTGPQLAGATDTQYF
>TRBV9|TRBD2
CASSVAPTLAGDYNEQFF
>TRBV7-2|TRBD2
CASSLVPSGGSGERQYF
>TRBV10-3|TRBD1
CAISERQGGTGSYNSPLHF
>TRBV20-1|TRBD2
CSASPGGGDNEQFF
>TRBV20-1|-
CSARPHAQLAYGYTF
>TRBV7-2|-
CASSLIPSFGSPLHF
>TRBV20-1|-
CSAPGQTYEQYF
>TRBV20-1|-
CSVQSRTYEQYF
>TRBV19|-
CASRGGGVNSYEQYF
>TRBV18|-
CASSPALKETQYF
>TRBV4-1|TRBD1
CASSQRQGPQNEQFF
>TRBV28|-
CASQDTNYGYTF
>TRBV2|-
CASKPHNTDTQYF
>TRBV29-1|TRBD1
CSAAMSGTGNSYEQYF
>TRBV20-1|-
CSAPNRGGTLEQYF
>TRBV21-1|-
CASSSGRDRDFNEQFF
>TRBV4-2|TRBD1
CASSQDRTGGGNYGYTF
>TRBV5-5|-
CASSLAPQAQETQYF
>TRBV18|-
CASSSPGTPTDETQYF
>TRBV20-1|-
CSAPPGVSYNEQFF
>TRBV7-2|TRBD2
CASSFGLTSEADTQYF
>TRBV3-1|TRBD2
CASSQDLAGDPYEQYF
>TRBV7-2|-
CASSLAGTPTQYF
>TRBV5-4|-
CASSLWSLGDYGYTF
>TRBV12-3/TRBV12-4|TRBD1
CASSWTGTVATGGSYEQYF
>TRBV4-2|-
CASSQGAELYNEQFF
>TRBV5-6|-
CASSLTEARSPLHF
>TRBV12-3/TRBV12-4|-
CASSFRGYSNQPQHF
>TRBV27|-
CASSRYAYRVTGELFF